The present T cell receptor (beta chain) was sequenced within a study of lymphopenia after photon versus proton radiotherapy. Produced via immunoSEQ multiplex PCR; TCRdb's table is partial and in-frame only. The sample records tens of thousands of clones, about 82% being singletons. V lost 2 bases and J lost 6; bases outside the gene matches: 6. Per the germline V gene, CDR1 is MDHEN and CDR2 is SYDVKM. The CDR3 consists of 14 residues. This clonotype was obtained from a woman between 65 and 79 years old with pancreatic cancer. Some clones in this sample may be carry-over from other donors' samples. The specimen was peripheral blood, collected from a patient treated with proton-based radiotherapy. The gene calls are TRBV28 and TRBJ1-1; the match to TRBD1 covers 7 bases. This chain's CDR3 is CASSLRQGIAEAFF. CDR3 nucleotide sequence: TGTGCCAGCAGTTTAAGACAGGGCATCGCTGAAGCTTTCTTT. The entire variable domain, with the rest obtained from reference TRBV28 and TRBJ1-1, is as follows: DVKVTQSSRYLVKRTGEKVFLECVQDMDHENMFWYRQDPGLGLRLIYFSYDVKMKEKGDIPEGYSVSREKKERFSLILESASTNQTSMYLCASSLRQGIAEAFFGQGTRLTVV.